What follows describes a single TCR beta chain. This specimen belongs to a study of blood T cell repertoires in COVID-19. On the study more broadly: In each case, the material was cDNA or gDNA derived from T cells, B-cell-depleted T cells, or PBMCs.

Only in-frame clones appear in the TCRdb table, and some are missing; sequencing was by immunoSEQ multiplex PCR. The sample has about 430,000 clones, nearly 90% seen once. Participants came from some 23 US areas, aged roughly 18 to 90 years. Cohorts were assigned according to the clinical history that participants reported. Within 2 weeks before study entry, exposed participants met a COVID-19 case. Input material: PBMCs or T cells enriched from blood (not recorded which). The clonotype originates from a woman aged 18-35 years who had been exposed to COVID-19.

CDR3 sequence (DNA): TGTGCCAGCAGTGAAGAATCGGGACAGGTCTCCTACGAGCAGTACTTC. It codes for CASSEESGQVSYEQYF. This sequence joins TRBV6-1 and TRBJ2-7, with 8 bases aligning to TRBD1. Germline CDR1 is MNHNS and CDR2 is SASEGT. CDR3 length: 16 residues. Losses at the gene ends were 1 base for V and 0 bases for J; bases not matched to a gene: 5.